The sequence of this T cell receptor beta chain was determined in a study of T cell changes during pregnancy in multiple sclerosis. Per the germline V gene, CDR1 is KGHSH and CDR2 is LQKENI. V trimming: 2 bases; J trimming: 3 bases; junction bases outside the gene matches: 20. This CDR3 contains 21 residues. Clones were sequenced by immunoSEQ multiplex PCR, and TCRdb holds only the in-frame ones, with some missing. The sample contains some 77,000 clones, over 85% of which appear only once. The gene calls are TRBV18 and TRBJ2-3; 10 nucleotides line up with TRBD1. Specimen: CD4+ T cells from peripheral blood mononuclear cells, collected before pregnancy. The TCR sequence derives from a female donor with multiple sclerosis, enrolled in a pregnancy study. This chain's CDR3 is CASSPLGQGSMRWISTDTQYF. CDR3 sequence (DNA): TGTGCCAGCTCACCATTGGGACAGGGGTCAATGAGATGGATCAGTACAGATACGCAGTATTTT.